This TCR beta chain was recovered during a study of multiple sclerosis patients with progressive multifocal leukoencephalopathy. Sample time point: more than ten months of natalizumab therapy. The method was immunoSEQ multiplex PCR; TCRdb's version includes in-frame clones alone and lacks a portion of them. The sample shows more than 20,000 clones, approximately 90% of them seen only once. With 5 bases removed from V and 3 bases from J, the gap between germline ends came to 19 bases. Germline V CDR1 and CDR2: SEHNR, FQNEAQ (reference sequence). CDR3 length: 16 amino acids. The clonotype comes from a man aged 30 to 39 with multiple sclerosis. This sequence joins TRBV7-9 and TRBJ1-1; TRBD1 might be the D (6 bases). Sequenced material: PBMCs, taken from a patient treated with natalizumab. The CDR3 reads CASSLTPGTIDTEAFF. The CDR3 DNA follows: TGTGCCAGCAGCCTAACTCCCGGGACAATCGACACTGAAGCTTTCTTT.